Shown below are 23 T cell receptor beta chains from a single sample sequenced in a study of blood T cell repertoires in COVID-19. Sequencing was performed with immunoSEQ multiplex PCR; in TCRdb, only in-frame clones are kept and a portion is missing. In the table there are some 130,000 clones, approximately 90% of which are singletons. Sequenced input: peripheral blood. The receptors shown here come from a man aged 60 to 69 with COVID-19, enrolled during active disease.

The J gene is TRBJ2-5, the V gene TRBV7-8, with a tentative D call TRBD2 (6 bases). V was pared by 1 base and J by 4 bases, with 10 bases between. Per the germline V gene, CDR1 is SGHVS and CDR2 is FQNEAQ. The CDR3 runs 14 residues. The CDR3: CASSLVGGVETQYF. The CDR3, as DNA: TGTGCCAGCAGCTTAGTAGGAGGGGTAGAGACCCAGTACTTC.

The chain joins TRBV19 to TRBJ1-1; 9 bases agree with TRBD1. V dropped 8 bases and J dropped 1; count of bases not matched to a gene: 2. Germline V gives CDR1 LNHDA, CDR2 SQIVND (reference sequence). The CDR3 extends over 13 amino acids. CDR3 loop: CASRDRENTEAFF. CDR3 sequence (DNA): TGTGCCAGTCGGGACAGGGAGAACACTGAAGCTTTCTTT.

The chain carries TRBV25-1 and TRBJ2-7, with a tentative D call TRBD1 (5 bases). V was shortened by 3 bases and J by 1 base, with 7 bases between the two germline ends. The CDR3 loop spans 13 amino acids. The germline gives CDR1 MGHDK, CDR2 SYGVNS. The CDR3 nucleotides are TGTGCCAGCAGTGATGACAGTTCCTACGAGCAGTACTTC. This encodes CASSDDSSYEQYF.

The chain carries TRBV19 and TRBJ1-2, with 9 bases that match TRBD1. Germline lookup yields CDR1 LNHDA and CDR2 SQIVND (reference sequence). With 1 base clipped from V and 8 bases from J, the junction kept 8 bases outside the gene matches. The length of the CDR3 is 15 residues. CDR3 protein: CASSIGRDRASGYTF. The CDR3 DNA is TGTGCCAGTAGTATAGGGAGGGACAGGGCGTCCGGCTACACCTTC.

The CDR3 sequence: CASSLLGSYNEQFF. CDR3 DNA: TGCGCCAGCAGCTTGCTTGGGAGTTACAATGAGCAGTTCTTC. This rearrangement joins TRBV5-1 to TRBJ2-1; D might be TRBD2 (5 bases). This CDR3 has 14 amino acids. V lost 1 base and J lost 4, with 9 bases in between. The germline V gene has CDR1 SGHRS and CDR2 YFSETQ.

CDR3 residues: CASSDRGGYGYTF. The DNA of the CDR3 is TGTGCCAGCAGCGATAGGGGAGGCTATGGCTACACCTTC. This chain joins TRBV13 and TRBJ1-2, with D possibly TRBD1 on 5 matching bases. CDR3 length equals 13 residues. Germline-derived CDR1 and CDR2 are PRHDT and FYEKMQ (reference sequence). V lost 5 bases and J lost 4, with 11 bases in between.

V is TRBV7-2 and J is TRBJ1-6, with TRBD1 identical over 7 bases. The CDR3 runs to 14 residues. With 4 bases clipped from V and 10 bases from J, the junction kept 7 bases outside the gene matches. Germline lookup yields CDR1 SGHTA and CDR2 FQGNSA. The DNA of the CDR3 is TGTGCCAGCAGCTGGACAGGAGAATGGTCACCCCTCCACTTT. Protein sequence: CASSWTGEWSPLHF.

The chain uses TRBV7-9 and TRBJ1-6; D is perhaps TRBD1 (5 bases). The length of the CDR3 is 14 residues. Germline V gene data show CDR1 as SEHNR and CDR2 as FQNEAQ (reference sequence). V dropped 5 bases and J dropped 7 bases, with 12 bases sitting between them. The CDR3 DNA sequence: TGTGCCAGCAGCGCCCAGGGTCAGAATTCACCCCTCCACTTT. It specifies CASSAQGQNSPLHF.

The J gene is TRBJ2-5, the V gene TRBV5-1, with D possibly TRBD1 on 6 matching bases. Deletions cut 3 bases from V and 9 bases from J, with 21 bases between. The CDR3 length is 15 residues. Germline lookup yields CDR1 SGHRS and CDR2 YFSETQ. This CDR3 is CASSSETGRVMAQYF. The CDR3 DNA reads TGCGCCAGCAGCTCAGAGACAGGTCGGGTGATGGCCCAGTACTTC.

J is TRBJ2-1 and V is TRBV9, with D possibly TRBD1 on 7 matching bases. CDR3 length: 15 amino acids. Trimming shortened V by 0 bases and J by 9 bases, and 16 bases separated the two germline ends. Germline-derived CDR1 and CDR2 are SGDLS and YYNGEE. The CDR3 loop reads CASSVGGRTGREQFF. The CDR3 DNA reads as TGTGCCAGCAGCGTAGGTGGGAGGACAGGCCGTGAGCAGTTCTTC.

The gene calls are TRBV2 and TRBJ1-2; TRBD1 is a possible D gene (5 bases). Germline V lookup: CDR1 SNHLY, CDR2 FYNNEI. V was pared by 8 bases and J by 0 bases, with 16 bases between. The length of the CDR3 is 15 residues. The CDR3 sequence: CASPRGSVTNYGYTF. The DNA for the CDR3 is TGTGCCAGCCCCCGGGGGTCAGTTACTAACTATGGCTACACCTTC.

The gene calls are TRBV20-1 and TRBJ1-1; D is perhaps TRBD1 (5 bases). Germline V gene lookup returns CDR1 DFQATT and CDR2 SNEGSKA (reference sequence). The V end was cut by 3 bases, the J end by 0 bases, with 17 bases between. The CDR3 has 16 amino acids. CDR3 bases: TGCAGTGCTAGTCACCCGATGGCAGGGATGAACACTGAAGCTTTCTTT. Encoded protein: CSASHPMAGMNTEAFF.

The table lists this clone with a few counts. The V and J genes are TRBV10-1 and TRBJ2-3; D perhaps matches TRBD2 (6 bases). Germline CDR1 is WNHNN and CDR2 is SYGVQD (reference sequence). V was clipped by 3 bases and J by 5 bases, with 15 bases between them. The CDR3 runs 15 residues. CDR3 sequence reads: CASSDPTGLQDTQYF. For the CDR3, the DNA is TGCGCCAGCAGTGACCCTACGGGACTCCAAGATACGCAGTATTTT.

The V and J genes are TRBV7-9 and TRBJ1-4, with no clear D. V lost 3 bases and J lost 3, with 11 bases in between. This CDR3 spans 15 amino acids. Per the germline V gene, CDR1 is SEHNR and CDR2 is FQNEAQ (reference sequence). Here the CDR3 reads CASSFFSGPNEKLFF. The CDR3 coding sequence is TGTGCCAGCAGCTTTTTCTCTGGGCCTAATGAAAAACTGTTTTTT.

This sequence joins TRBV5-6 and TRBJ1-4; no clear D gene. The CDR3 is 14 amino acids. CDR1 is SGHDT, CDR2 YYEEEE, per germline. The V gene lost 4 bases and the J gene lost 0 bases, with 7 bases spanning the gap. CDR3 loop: CASSLTATNEKLFF. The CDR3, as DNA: TGTGCCAGCAGCCTGACTGCAACTAATGAAAAACTGTTTTTT.

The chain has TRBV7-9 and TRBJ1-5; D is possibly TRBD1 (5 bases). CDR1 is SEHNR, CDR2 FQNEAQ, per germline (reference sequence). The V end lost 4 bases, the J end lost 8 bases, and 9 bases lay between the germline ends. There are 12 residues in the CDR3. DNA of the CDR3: TGTGCCAGCAGCTCGGGGGAGGAGCCCCAGCATTTT. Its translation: CASSSGEEPQHF.

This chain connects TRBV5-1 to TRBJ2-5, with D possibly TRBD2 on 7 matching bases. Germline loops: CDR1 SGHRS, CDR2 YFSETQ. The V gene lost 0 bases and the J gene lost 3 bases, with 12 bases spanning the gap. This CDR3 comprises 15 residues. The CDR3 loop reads CASSLDAGAKETQYF. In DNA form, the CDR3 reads TGCGCCAGCAGCTTGGACGCGGGGGCCAAAGAGACCCAGTACTTC.

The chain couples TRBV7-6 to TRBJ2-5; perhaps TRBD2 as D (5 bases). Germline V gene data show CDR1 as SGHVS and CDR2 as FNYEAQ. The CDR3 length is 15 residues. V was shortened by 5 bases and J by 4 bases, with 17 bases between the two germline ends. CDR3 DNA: TGTGCCAGCAGCCAACTTTCGATTACTAGAGAGACCCAGTACTTC. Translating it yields CASSQLSITRETQYF.

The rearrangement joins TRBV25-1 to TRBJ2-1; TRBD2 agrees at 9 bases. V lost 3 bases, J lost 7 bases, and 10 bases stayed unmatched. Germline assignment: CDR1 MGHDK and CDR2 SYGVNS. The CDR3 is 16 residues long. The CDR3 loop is CASSDTKRGARNEQFF. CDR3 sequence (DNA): TGTGCCAGCAGTGATACAAAGCGGGGGGCCCGGAATGAGCAGTTCTTC. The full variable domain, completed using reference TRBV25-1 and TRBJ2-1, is EADIYQTPRYLVIGTGKKITLECSQTMGHDKMYWYQQDPGMELHLIHYSYGVNSTEKGDLSSESTVSRIRTEHFPLTLESARPSHTSQYLCASSDTKRGARNEQFFGPGTRLTVL.

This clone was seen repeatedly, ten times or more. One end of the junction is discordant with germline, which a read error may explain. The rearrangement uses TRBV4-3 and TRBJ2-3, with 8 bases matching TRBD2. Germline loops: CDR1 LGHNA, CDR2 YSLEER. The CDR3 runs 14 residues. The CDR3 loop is CASSQDLVSGAAPF. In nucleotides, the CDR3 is TGCGCCAGCAGCCAAGATCTGGTTAGCGGGGCTGCCCCTTTT.

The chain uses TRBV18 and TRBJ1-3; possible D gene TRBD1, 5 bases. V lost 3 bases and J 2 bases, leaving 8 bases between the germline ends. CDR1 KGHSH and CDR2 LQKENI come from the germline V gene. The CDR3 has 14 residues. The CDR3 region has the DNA TGTGCCAGCTCACCCAGGGCTACTGGAAACACCATATATTTT. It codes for CASSPRATGNTIYF. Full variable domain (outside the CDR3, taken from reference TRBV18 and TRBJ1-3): NAGVMQNPRHLVRRRGQEARLRCSPMKGHSHVYWYRQLPEEGLKFMVYLQKENIIDESGMPKERFSAEFPKEGPSILRIQQVVRGDSAAYFCASSPRATGNTIYFGEGSWLTVV.

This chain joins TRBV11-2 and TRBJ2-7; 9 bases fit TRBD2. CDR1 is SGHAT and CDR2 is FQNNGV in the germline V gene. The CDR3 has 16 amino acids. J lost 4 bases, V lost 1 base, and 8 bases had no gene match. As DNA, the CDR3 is TGTGCCAGCAGCTTAGGCGGCGGGGGGGCCCTGTACGAGCAGTACTTC. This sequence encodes CASSLGGGGALYEQYF.

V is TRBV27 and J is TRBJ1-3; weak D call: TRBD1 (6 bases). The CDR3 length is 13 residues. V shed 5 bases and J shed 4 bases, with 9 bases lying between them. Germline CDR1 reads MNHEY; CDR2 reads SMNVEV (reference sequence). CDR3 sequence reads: CASSTDRGNTIYF. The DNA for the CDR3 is TGTGCCAGCAGTACAGACAGGGGAAACACCATATATTTT.